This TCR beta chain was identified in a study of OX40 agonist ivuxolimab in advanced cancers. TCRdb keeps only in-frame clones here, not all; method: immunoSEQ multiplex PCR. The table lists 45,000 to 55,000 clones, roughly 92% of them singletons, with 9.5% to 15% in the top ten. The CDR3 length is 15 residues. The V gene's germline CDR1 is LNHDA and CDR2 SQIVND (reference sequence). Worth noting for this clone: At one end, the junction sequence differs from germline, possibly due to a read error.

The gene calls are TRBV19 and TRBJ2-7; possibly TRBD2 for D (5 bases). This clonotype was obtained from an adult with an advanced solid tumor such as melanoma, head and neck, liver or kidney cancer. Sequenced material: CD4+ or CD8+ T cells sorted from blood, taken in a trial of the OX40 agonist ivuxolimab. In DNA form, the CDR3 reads TGTGCCGGTAGCCTCGGGTTGGAGGTATGGAACGAGCAGTACTTC. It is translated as CAGSLGLEVWNEQYF.